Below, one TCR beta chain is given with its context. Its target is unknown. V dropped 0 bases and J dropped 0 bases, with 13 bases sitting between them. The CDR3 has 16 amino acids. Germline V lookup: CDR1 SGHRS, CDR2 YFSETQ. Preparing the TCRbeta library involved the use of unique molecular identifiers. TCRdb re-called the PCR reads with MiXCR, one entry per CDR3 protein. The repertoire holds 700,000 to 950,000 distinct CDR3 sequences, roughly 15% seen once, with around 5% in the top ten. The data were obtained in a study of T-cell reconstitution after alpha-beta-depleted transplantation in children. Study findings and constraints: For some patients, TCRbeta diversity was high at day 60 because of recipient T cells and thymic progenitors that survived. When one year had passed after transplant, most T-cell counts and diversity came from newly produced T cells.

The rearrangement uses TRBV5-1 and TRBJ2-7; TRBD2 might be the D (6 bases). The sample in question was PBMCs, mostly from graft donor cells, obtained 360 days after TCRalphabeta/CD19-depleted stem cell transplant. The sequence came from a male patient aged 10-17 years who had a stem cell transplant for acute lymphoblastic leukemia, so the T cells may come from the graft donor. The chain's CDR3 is CASSLGGAGGSYEQYF. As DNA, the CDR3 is TGCGCCAGCAGCTTGGGCGGGGCTGGGGGCTCCTACGAGCAGTACTTC.